Listed below are T cell receptor beta chains from one sample, sequenced in a study of OX40 agonist ivuxolimab in advanced cancers. Profiling relied on immunoSEQ multiplex PCR, and the TCRdb table lists in-frame clones only, not all of them. The data show fewer than 85,000 clones, with 85% to 95% seen just once and 0.43% held by the top ten. This sample comprised CD4+ or CD8+ T cells sorted from blood, obtained in a trial of the OX40 agonist ivuxolimab. These receptors were taken from an adult with an advanced solid tumor such as melanoma, head and neck, liver or kidney cancer. CDR3s include the opening cysteine and the closing phenylalanine or tryptophan. The order of the fields is clone size, D gene, V gene, J gene, CDR3 protein, CDR3 DNA. D genes are given only for firm matches. Expanded clones get a size class; other rows say once, few or many, or leave the size out.

abundance: -; d_gene: TRBD1; v_gene: TRBV5-1; j_gene: TRBJ2-5; CDR3aa: CASSQRGQTGQETQYF; CDR3nt: TGCGCCAGCAGCCAACGGGGACAGACGGGGCAAGAGACCCAGTACTTC
abundance: -; d_gene: -; v_gene: TRBV7-9; j_gene: TRBJ2-1; CDR3aa: CASSPDRGILIGEQFF; CDR3nt: TGTGCCAGCAGCCCAGACCGCGGGATACTTATAGGTGAGCAGTTCTTC
abundance: -; d_gene: -; v_gene: TRBV7-2; j_gene: TRBJ2-1; CDR3aa: CASSSRLQSSYNEQFF; CDR3nt: TGTGCCAGCAGCTCCCGACTCCAAAGCTCCTACAATGAGCAGTTCTTC
abundance: -; d_gene: -; v_gene: TRBV6-1; j_gene: TRBJ1-2; CDR3aa: CASSADRFNSGYTF; CDR3nt: TGTGCCAGCAGTGCGGACCGCTTTAATAGTGGCTACACCTTC
abundance: -; d_gene: -; v_gene: TRBV19; j_gene: TRBJ1-1; CDR3aa: CASTNGGQNTEAFF; CDR3nt: TGTGCCAGTACCAATGGGGGACAGAACACTGAAGCTTTCTTT
abundance: -; d_gene: -; v_gene: TRBV18; j_gene: TRBJ2-7; CDR3aa: CASSLTWTGSYEQYF; CDR3nt: TGTGCCAGCTCTCTCACGTGGACGGGGTCCTACGAGCAGTACTTC
abundance: -; d_gene: TRBD1; v_gene: TRBV2; j_gene: TRBJ1-5; CDR3aa: CASRGQGLSNQPQHF; CDR3nt: TGTGCCAGCAGGGGACAGGGTCTGAGCAATCAGCCCCAGCATTTT
abundance: -; d_gene: TRBD1; v_gene: TRBV7-8; j_gene: TRBJ2-3; CDR3aa: CASSRDRDTQYF; CDR3nt: TGTGCCAGCAGCCGGGACAGAGATACGCAGTATTTT
abundance: -; d_gene: -; v_gene: TRBV18; j_gene: TRBJ2-6; CDR3aa: CASSTGRSSGANVLTF; CDR3nt: TGTGCCAGCTCAACAGGTCGATCCTCTGGGGCCAACGTCCTGACTTTC
abundance: -; d_gene: -; v_gene: TRBV28; j_gene: TRBJ1-3; CDR3aa: CASSFGGVGGNTIYF; CDR3nt: TGTGCCAGCAGTTTCGGAGGGGTTGGTGGAAACACCATATATTTT
abundance: once; d_gene: TRBD1; v_gene: TRBV7-9; j_gene: TRBJ2-7; CDR3aa: CASSLDVLGTGVEREQYF; CDR3nt: TGTGCCAGCAGCTTAGACGTTCTAGGGACAGGGGTTGAACGGGAGCAGTACTTC
abundance: -; d_gene: TRBD2; v_gene: TRBV5-1; j_gene: TRBJ2-1; CDR3aa: CASSLVGGPAEQFF; CDR3nt: TGCGCCAGCAGCTTGGTGGGAGGGCCGGCTGAGCAGTTCTTC
abundance: -; d_gene: -; v_gene: TRBV11-2; j_gene: TRBJ2-3; CDR3aa: CASSLFLSTDTQYF; CDR3nt: TGTGCCAGCAGCTTATTCCTTAGCACAGATACGCAGTATTTT
abundance: -; d_gene: -; v_gene: TRBV4-2; j_gene: TRBJ2-7; CDR3aa: CASSQESAEGRVFSYEQYF; CDR3nt: TGTGCCAGCAGCCAAGAAAGCGCCGAGGGCAGGGTTTTTTCCTACGAGCAGTACTTC
abundance: -; d_gene: -; v_gene: TRBV19; j_gene: TRBJ1-3; CDR3aa: CASRTNGGYTIYF; CDR3nt: TGTGCCAGTCGGACCAACGGGGGATACACCATATATTTT
abundance: -; d_gene: -; v_gene: TRBV2; j_gene: TRBJ2-3; CDR3aa: CASSRGSTDTQYF; CDR3nt: TGTGCCAGCAGCCGCGGATCCACAGATACGCAGTATTTT
abundance: -; d_gene: TRBD1; v_gene: TRBV5-4; j_gene: TRBJ1-2; CDR3aa: CASSSPGDRGIRGYTF; CDR3nt: TGTGCCAGCAGCTCACCTGGGGACAGGGGGATACGTGGCTACACCTTC
abundance: -; d_gene: TRBD2; v_gene: TRBV5-6; j_gene: TRBJ2-1; CDR3aa: CASSLAPSGGLRGREQFF; CDR3nt: TGTGCCAGCAGCTTGGCGCCCAGCGGGGGCCTTAGGGGGAGAGAGCAGTTCTTC
abundance: -; d_gene: -; v_gene: TRBV18; j_gene: TRBJ2-1; CDR3aa: CASSPLLARRNEQFF; CDR3nt: TGTGCCAGCTCACCGCTGCTAGCGAGGCGCAATGAGCAGTTCTTC
abundance: -; d_gene: -; v_gene: TRBV4-1; j_gene: TRBJ1-4; CDR3aa: CASSQDQGGIEKLFF; CDR3nt: TGCGCCAGCAGCCAAGATCAAGGGGGGATTGAAAAACTGTTTTTT
abundance: -; d_gene: -; v_gene: TRBV19; j_gene: TRBJ2-2; CDR3aa: CASSIDRNTGELFF; CDR3nt: TGTGCCAGTAGTATAGACCGGAACACCGGGGAGCTGTTTTTT
abundance: -; d_gene: -; v_gene: TRBV5-1; j_gene: TRBJ1-2; CDR3aa: CASSLEWGYGYTF; CDR3nt: TGCGCCAGCAGCCTAGAATGGGGCTATGGCTACACCTTC